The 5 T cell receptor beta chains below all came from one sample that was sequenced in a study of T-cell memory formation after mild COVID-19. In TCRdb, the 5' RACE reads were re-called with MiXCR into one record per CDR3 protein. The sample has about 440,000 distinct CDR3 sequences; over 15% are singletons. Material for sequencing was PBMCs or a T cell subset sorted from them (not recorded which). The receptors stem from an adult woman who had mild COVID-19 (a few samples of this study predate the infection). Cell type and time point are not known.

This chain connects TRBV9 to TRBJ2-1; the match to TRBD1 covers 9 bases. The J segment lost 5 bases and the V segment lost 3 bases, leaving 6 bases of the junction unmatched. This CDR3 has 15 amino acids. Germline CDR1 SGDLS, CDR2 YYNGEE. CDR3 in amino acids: CASSDLGQGDNEQFF. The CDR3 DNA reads TGTGCCAGCAGCGACTTGGGACAGGGTGACAATGAGCAGTTCTTC. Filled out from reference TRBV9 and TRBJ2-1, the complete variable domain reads DSGVTQTPKHLITATGQRVTLRCSPRSGDLSVYWYQQSLDQGLQFLIQYYNGEERAKGNILERFSAQQFPDLHSELNLSSLELGDSALYFCASSDLGQGDNEQFFGPGTRLTVL.

DNA for the CDR3: TGTGCCAGCAGCCAGACCACAGGGGTAGAGCAGTACTTC. This sequence encodes CASSQTTGVEQYF. The chain recombines TRBV3-1 with TRBJ2-7; the match to TRBD1 covers 7 bases. CDR3 size: 13 residues. Unmatched junction bases numbered 6, after V lost 3 bases and J lost 7 bases. Germline lookup yields CDR1 LGHDT and CDR2 YNNKEL (reference sequence).

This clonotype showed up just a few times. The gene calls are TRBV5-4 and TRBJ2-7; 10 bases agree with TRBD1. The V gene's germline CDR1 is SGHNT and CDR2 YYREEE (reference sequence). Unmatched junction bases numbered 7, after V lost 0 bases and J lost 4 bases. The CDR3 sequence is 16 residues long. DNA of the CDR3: TGTGCCAGCAGCTTGGGGTCGACAGGGGGCAAATACGAGCAGTACTTC. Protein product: CASSLGSTGGKYEQYF. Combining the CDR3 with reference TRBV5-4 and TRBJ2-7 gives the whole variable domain ETGVTQSPTHLIKTRGQQVTLRCSSQSGHNTVSWYQQALGQGPQFIFQYYREEENGRGNFPPRFSGLQFPNYSSELNVNALELDDSALYLCASSLGSTGGKYEQYFGPGTRLTVT.

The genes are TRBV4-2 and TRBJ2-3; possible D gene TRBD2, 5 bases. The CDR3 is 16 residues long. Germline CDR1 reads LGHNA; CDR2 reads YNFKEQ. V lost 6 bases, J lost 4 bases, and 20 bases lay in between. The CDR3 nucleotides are TGTGCCAGCAGGGCCGAGGAGCGGCAGTCCGCAGATACGCAGTATTTT. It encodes CASRAEERQSADTQYF.

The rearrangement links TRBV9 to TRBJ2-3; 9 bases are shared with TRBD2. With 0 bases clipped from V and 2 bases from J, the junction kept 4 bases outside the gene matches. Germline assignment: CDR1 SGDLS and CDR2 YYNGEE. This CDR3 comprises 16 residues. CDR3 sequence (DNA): TGTGCCAGCAGCGTAGGTGGGACTAGCTACACAGATACGCAGTATTTT. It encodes CASSVGGTSYTDTQYF.